This T cell receptor (beta chain) was identified during a study of cytomegalovirus exposure and HLA in healthy donors. The PCR used 60 Vbeta and 13 Jbeta primers. Repertoires were generated with immunoSEQ multiplex PCR, while TCRdb's copy carries only in-frame clones and drops some. The repertoire holds hundreds of thousands of clones, 80% to 90% seen once, with 0.95% to 1.1% in the top ten. This CDR3 spans 14 amino acids. Germline V lookup: CDR1 MGHRA, CDR2 YSYEKL. V was shortened by 0 bases and J by 4 bases, with 7 bases between the two germline ends. The sequenced sample consisted of PBMCs. The sequence was obtained from a woman aged 18-35 years in good health and CMV-seronegative. The chain recombines TRBV4-1 with TRBJ1-5; D is perhaps TRBD1 (5 bases). The CDR3 is CASSQETANQPQHF. The CDR3 nucleotides are TGCGCCAGCAGCCAAGAGACAGCTAATCAGCCCCAGCATTTT.